Below are 29 T cell receptor delta chains sequenced from a single sample in a study of gamma-delta chains in newborns, infants, children. TCRdb applied CATT to the reads for clone calling. The table shows 3,900 or so delta-chain clones, with 14% to 15% occurring only once. The sample was blood. Every receptor here comes from a child who was a newborn, infant or young child, either healthy, febrile or measles-vaccinated (not recorded which).

Worth noting for this clone: One base separates it from a far larger clone, so it is likely a read error. The rearrangement uses TRDV1 and TRDJ1, with D perhaps assigned TRDD2 or TRDD3 (6 bases each). As TCRdb names no J gene, one was assigned here on the basis of a DNA match to germline. CDR3 length: 24 residues. The V end was cut by 1 base, the J end by 0 bases, with 36 bases between. Germline V gives CDR1 TSWWSYY, CDR2 QGS. CDR3 amino acids: CALGERISYVLYWEIRSNTDKLIF. CDR3 in DNA: TGTGCTCTTGGGGAACGCATATCCTACGTCCTTTACTGGGAGATACGCAGTAACACCGATAAACTCATCTTT.

The V gene is TRDV2, the J gene TRDJ2; TRDD3 matches 8 bases. TCRdb is silent on the J gene; assignment here came from matching the DNA to germline. This CDR3 is built from 15 residues. The V gene end was trimmed by 0 bases and the J gene end by 12 bases; junction bases not matched to a gene: 11. Germline V gene sequence: CDR1 GEAIGNYY, CDR2 EKD. CDR3 sequence reads: CACDTVGYDRGKLFF. In DNA, the CDR3 is TGTGCCTGTGACACCGTGGGATACGACAGGGGAAAACTCTTCTTT.

Notes on this clone: Other DNA sequences of this sample code for an identical CDR3. The chain combines TRDV2 with TRDJ1, with 8 bases aligning to TRDD3. The trim removed 1 base at V and 0 bases at J, leaving 6 bases unmatched. Germline CDR1 and CDR2: GEAIGNYY and EKD. The CDR3 length is 16 residues. The CDR3 region has the DNA TGTGCCTGTGACACTTTAGGGGATACCTACACCGATAAACTCATCTTT. Protein product: CACDTLGDTYTDKLIF.

This clone was found once. The V gene is TRDV1, but the J gene lacks a call; TRDD3 reflects the table's D call only, with no check against the DNA. The CDR3 totals 21 residues. The V gene's germline CDR1 is TSWWSYY and CDR2 QGS. CDR3 sequence: CAIGEICPGNDGGPNTDKIIF. CDR3 bases: TGTGCTATTGGGGAAATTTGCCCGGGCAATGACGGGGGGCCCAACACCGATAAAATCATCTTT.

V usage is TRDV2 and J usage is TRDJ1; 12 bases line up with TRDD3. TCRdb leaves out the J gene; it was filled in here by matching the DNA to germline. V dropped 3 bases and J dropped 0; count of bases not matched to a gene: 22. CDR1 and CDR2 from the germline V gene are GEAIGNYY and EKD. This CDR3 is 22 amino acids long. The CDR3 DNA reads TGTGCCTGTGACCACGTTCCTACGACGATACTGGGGGATACAAAGGACACCGATAAACTCATCTTT. Residues: CACDHVPTTILGDTKDTDKLIF.

This clone was observed a few times. The translation of this DNA and the TCRdb protein of a much larger clone differ at residue 7, probably owing to a read error; the protein shown here is translated from the DNA. The chain couples TRDV2 to TRDJ1, with D perhaps matching TRDD3 (5 bases). Germline CDR1 and CDR2: GEAIGNYY and EKD. Trimming shortened V by 3 bases and J by 2 bases, and 21 bases separated the two germline ends. The CDR3 has 17 amino acids. In DNA, the CDR3 is TGTGCCTGTGACTCACTTGCTCGGGGGCGTAGAACCGATAAACTCATCTTT. Translation gives CACDSLARGRRTDKLIF.

This clone turned up a few times. The J gene is TRDJ1, the V gene TRDV2, with TRDD3 as a possible D gene (6 bases). Here the J gene was assigned by germline matching of the DNA, as TCRdb has none. Looked up from germline, CDR1 is GEAIGNYY and CDR2 is EKD. This CDR3 region has 19 residues. V was trimmed by 3 bases and J by 0 bases, leaving 25 bases between them. CDR3 bases: TGTGCCTGTGACTCCAGTGGAACCAACACTGGGAACCACACCGATAAACTCATCTTT. Its protein product is CACDSSGTNTGNHTDKLIF.

This clone showed up just a few times. With a much larger clone just one base away, this may be a read error. The V call is TRDV2, the J call TRDJ1, with TRDD3 identical over 12 bases. TCRdb carries no J gene annotation; the J gene was assigned here by matching the DNA with germline. Per germline, CDR1 GEAIGNYY and CDR2 EKD. The CDR3 loop spans 16 amino acids. V lost 3 bases and J lost 0; bases outside the gene matches: 4. The CDR3: CACDGLGDTDTDKLIF. The CDR3, as DNA: TGTGCCTGTGACGGACTGGGGGATACAGACACCGATAAACTCATCTTT.

As for this clone: With only one base between it and a far larger clone, this is likely a read error. The J gene is uncalled and the V gene is TRDV1; TRDD3, the table's D call, was not compared with the DNA. This CDR3 region has 23 residues. Germline values: CDR1 TSWWSYY, CDR2 QGS. Written as DNA, the CDR3 is TGTGCTCTTGGGGAAACAAGGTTCCTTCAGGCCACGTACTGGGGGAGAGACACCGATAAACTCATCTTC. Translated: CALGETRFLQATYWGRDTDKLIF.

Sample share makes this clone large. The sample holds other DNA sequences that translate to the same CDR3. The chain carries TRDV2 and TRDJ2; 8 bases are shared with TRDD3. V was pared by 1 base and J by 0 bases, with 6 bases of the junction left unmatched. Germline V gene sequence: CDR1 GEAIGNYY, CDR2 EKD. This CDR3 region has 17 residues. CDR3 protein: CACDTLLGAALTAQLFF. DNA for the CDR3: TGTGCCTGTGACACGTTACTGGGGGCCGCTTTGACAGCACAACTCTTCTTT.

This clone was counted between two and nine times. This likely came from a read error, as a far larger clone is one base away. The V gene is TRDV2, the J gene TRDJ1; 7 bases align to TRDD2. Germline values: CDR1 GEAIGNYY, CDR2 EKD. The length of the CDR3 is 20 residues. The CDR3: CACDSLAGSFLGSYTGKLIF. Written as DNA, the CDR3 is TGTGCCTGTGACTCCCTAGCTGGATCCTTCCTTGGATCGTACACCGGTAAACTCATCTTT.

This clone was counted a few times. The protein that TCRdb holds for this DNA derives from a much larger clone and differs from the translated DNA at residue 14, which likely indicates a read error; the protein shown here is translated from the DNA. The chain links TRDV2 to TRDJ3, with TRDD3 as a possible D gene (5 bases). The J gene is absent in TCRdb and was assigned here via DNA matching to germline. Germline assignment: CDR1 GEAIGNYY and CDR2 EKD. This CDR3 is 17 amino acids long. The CDR3, as DNA: TGTGCCTGTGACTCCACTGGAACCCCGTGGGACACCCGAAAGATGTTTTTC. Translation: CACDSTGTPWDTRKMFF.

Worth noting for this clone: The amino acid sequence in TCRdb belongs to a much larger clone and departs from this DNA's translation at residue 16, likely a sequencing read error; the sequence shown is translated from the DNA. This rearrangement joins TRDV2 to TRDJ3; 9 nucleotides agree with TRDD3. Germline V CDR1 and CDR2: GEAIGNYY, EKD. CDR3 length: 19 amino acids. The CDR3 sequence: CACDTVLGESSWDTRLMFF. The CDR3 region has the DNA TGTGCCTGTGACACCGTACTGGGGGAGAGCTCCTGGGACACCCGACTGATGTTTTTC.

This clone was seen only a few times. A much more abundant neighbour one base away suggests this may be a read error. This sample also contains other DNA sequences that code for the same CDR3. This rearrangement joins TRDV2 to TRDJ3, with TRDD3 as a possible D gene (6 bases). From germline, CDR1 is GEAIGNYY and CDR2 EKD. The V end was cut by 3 bases, the J end by 0 bases, with 14 bases between. CDR3 length: 18 residues. DNA of the CDR3: TGTGCCTGTGACGAGACCGGGGGAGGCTCCTGGGACACCCGACAGATGTTTTTC. Its translation: CACDETGGGSWDTRQMFF.

To note about this clone: TCRdb's protein, taken from a much larger clone, differs from this DNA's translation at residue 6, likely owing to a read error; the protein displayed comes from the DNA. The chain combines TRDV2 with TRDJ1; D is undetermined. Here the J gene came from matching the DNA to germline, since TCRdb omits it. Germline assignment: CDR1 GEAIGNYY and CDR2 EKD. V lost 3 bases and J lost 1, with 20 bases in between. CDR3 length: 17 residues. The CDR3 sequence: CACDGMGGREGTDKLIF. In DNA form, the CDR3 reads TGTGCCTGTGACGGAATGGGAGGTAGGGAGGGCACCGATAAACTCATCTTT.

This clone is termed large. The chain employs TRDV2 and TRDJ2, with 7 bases matching TRDD3. The CDR3 has 14 amino acids. In germline, CDR1 is GEAIGNYY, CDR2 EKD. With 0 bases clipped from V and 3 bases from J, the junction kept 0 bases outside the gene matches. CDR3 in DNA: TGTGCCTGTGACACCTGGGGGATGACAGCACAACTCTTCTTT. It codes for CACDTWGMTAQLFF.

By sample fraction, this clone is medium-sized. The sample holds other DNA sequences that translate to the same CDR3. The chain couples TRDV2 to TRDJ3; 9 nucleotides align to TRDD3. Germline trimming cut 4 bases from V and 0 bases from J; bases unmatched to any gene: 12. Germline values: CDR1 GEAIGNYY, CDR2 EKD. The CDR3 is 20 amino acids. In nucleotides, the CDR3 is TGTGCCTGTGATTCTTCCTGGGGGATCTCAAGCTCCTGGGACACCCGACAGATGTTTTTC. This encodes CACDSSWGISSSWDTRQMFF.

As to this clone: TCRdb shows a much larger clone's protein in place of this DNA's translation, and the two differ at residue 5, likely through a read error; the protein shown is translated from the DNA. The V call is TRDV2, the J call TRDJ2, with 7 bases identical to TRDD3. Trimming removed 2 bases from V and 0 bases from J; junction bases left unmatched: 8. Per germline, CDR1 GEAIGNYY and CDR2 EKD. This CDR3 contains 17 residues. The CDR3 coding sequence is TGTGCCTGTGACAATCTGGGGGCCTCTACTTTGACAGCACAACTCTTCTTT. Encoded protein: CACDNLGASTLTAQLFF.

The sample holds a few counts of this clone. A much larger clone sits a single nucleotide away, making a read error possible. Other DNA sequences from this sample encode an identical CDR3 as well. The chain recombines TRDV2 with TRDJ3; tentative D call: TRDD3 (6 bases). CDR3 length: 21 residues. Per germline, CDR1 GEAIGNYY and CDR2 EKD. V was cut by 0 bases and J by 1 base, with 21 bases left in between. For the CDR3, the DNA is TGTGCCTGTGACACCGTTTCGACTGGAGGATACTCTTCCTGGGACACCCGACAGATGTTTTTC. Encoded protein: CACDTVSTGGYSSWDTRQMFF.

Concerning this clone: A read error is the likely source, as a far larger clone sits one nucleotide away. The chain employs TRDV2 and TRDJ1, with D perhaps TRDD2 (5 bases). Germline lookup yields CDR1 GEAIGNYY and CDR2 EKD. CDR3 length: 20 residues. CDR3 in DNA: TGTGCCTGTGGCACCCTACAAAGTGGGTCCCGGGCCCCGTACACCGATAAACTCATCTTT. Protein sequence: CACGTLQSGSRAPYTDKLIF.

This clone was found a few times. This may be a read error, as it is one base from a much larger clone. The V call is TRDV1, the J call TRDJ1; TRDD3 matches at 9 bases. The CDR3 runs to 20 residues. CDR1 and CDR2 (germline): TSWWSYY, QGS. CDR3 loop: CALGETILGDTMWYADNLIF. DNA for the CDR3: TGTGCTCTTGGGGAAACGATCCTTGGGGATACGATGTGGTACGCCGATAATCTCATCTTT.

This clone was detected a few times. A far larger clone differs by one base, so this is likely a read error. In the same sample, other DNA sequences code for this CDR3. The chain uses TRDV2 and TRDJ2; TRDD3 agrees at 13 bases. The CDR3 contains 23 residues. Germline-derived CDR1 and CDR2 are GEAIGNYY and EKD. CDR3 in amino acids: CACDTCFTVLGDTTPTLTAQLFF. The CDR3 nucleotides are TGTGCCTGTGACACCTGCTTTACCGTACTGGGGGATACGACTCCTACTTTGACAGCGCAACTCTTCTTT.

No V gene was called here, but the J gene is TRDJ3; no DNA check was done on the table's D call, TRDD3. This CDR3 has 22 residues. The chain's CDR3 is CACDTVRELGDQCSWDTRQMFF. The CDR3, as DNA: TGTGCCTGTGACACCGTTCGAGAACTGGGGGATCAGTGCTCCTGGGACACCCGACAGATGTTTTTC.

As for this clone: Since a far larger clone is one base different, this is likely a read error. No V gene call was produced; the J gene was TRDJ2; whether TRDD3, the table's D call, matches the DNA was not checked. The CDR3 is 18 amino acids. The CDR3 bases are TGTGCCTGTGACACTGTCCTGGGGGACCTCGCTTTGACAGCACAACTCTTCTTT. It codes for CACDTVLGDLALTAQLFF.

A word on this clone: The protein in TCRdb stems from a much larger clone and differs at residue 5 from this DNA's translation, likely a read error; here the protein is translated from the DNA. The chain joins TRDV2 to TRDJ1; tentative D call: TRDD3 (6 bases). V was shortened by 3 bases and J by 0 bases, with 31 bases between the two germline ends. CDR3 size: 21 residues. Per the germline V gene, CDR1 is GEAIGNYY and CDR2 is EKD. The CDR3 bases are TGTGCCTGTGACGCCGTTAAGGTCGGGGGACCCAACCCCTCGTACACCGATAAACTCATCTTT. Protein sequence: CACDAVKVGGPNPSYTDKLIF.

The chain is built from TRDV2 and TRDJ2, with D possibly being TRDD3 (5 bases). Trimming took 1 base from V and 5 from J, leaving 13 bases between them. CDR3 length: 15 amino acids. Germline V gives CDR1 GEAIGNYY, CDR2 EKD. This CDR3 reads CACDTLWDFTAQLFF. The CDR3, as DNA: TGTGCCTGTGACACTCTCTGGGATTTTACAGCACAACTCTTCTTT.

This clone was observed a few times. TCRdb assigns this DNA the protein of a much larger clone, which departs from its translation at residue 13; this likely reflects a read error, and the protein shown comes from translating the DNA. This rearrangement joins TRDV2 to TRDJ3; TRDD3 aligns across 9 bases. Per germline, CDR1 GEAIGNYY and CDR2 EKD. The CDR3 loop spans 19 amino acids. The CDR3 DNA sequence: TGTGCCTGTGACAGGATGGGGGATAGATTCTCCTGGGGCACCCGACAGATGTTTTTC. Translated, it gives CACDRMGDRFSWGTRQMFF.

In this sample, this clone turned up a few times. The protein recorded in TCRdb matches a much larger clone and deviates from this DNA's translation at residue 4, suggesting a read error; the protein here is obtained by translating the DNA. The CDR3 DNA reads TGTGCCTGTGGCACAATGGGGGACCACAGCTCCTGGGACACCCGACAGATGTTTTTC. Translated, it gives CACGTMGDHSSWDTRQMFF. The chain couples TRDV2 to TRDJ3, with 7 bases lining up with TRDD3. The trim removed 5 bases at V and 0 bases at J, leaving 12 bases unmatched. CDR3 size: 19 residues. Germline CDR1 and CDR2: GEAIGNYY and EKD.

A word on this clone: It differs at one base from a far larger clone, so likely a read error. The chain is built from TRDV3 and TRDJ1; maybe TRDD1 (6 bases). Here the J gene was assigned by germline matching of the DNA, as TCRdb has none. Trimming took 4 bases from V and 5 from J, leaving 14 bases between them. Germline V CDR1 and CDR2: TVYSNPD, GDNSRS (reference sequence). The CDR3 contains 12 residues. The CDR3 DNA is TGTGCCTCGAAATATCCTAGAGATAAACTCATCTTT. Protein product: CASKYPRDKLIF.